The 32 T cell receptor beta chains reported below all come from one sample, sequenced in a study of T cell repertoires in cytomegalovirus infection. These receptors' targets are unknown. TCRdb recomputed calls from the reads with MiXCR, one row per CDR3 protein. This sample has under 450,000 distinct CDR3 sequences, with roughly 34% found just once. Source: cultured PBMCs, taken from culture after CMV antigen stimulation. The source is a human donor in good health (CMV status not recorded). Some clones in this sample may be carry-over from other donors' samples.

A few counts support this clonotype. This rearrangement joins TRBV6-6 to TRBJ2-1, with a tentative D call TRBD1 (5 bases). The germline gives CDR1 MNHNY, CDR2 SVGAGI (reference sequence). CDR3 length equals 13 residues. V dropped 7 bases and J dropped 8 bases, with 15 bases sitting between them. The CDR3 sequence is CASTSPPGYEQFF. In nucleotides, the CDR3 is TGTGCCAGCACATCCCCCCCAGGGTATGAGCAGTTCTTC.

There are a few counts of this clonotype. This chain uses TRBV4-1 with TRBJ1-3; no reliable D call. The germline CDR1 and CDR2 sequences are MGHRA and YSYEKL. The CDR3 has 13 residues. The V and J ends lost 2 bases and 8 bases respectively, with 10 bases between them. The CDR3: CASSQPNWDTIYF. CDR3 DNA sequence: TGCGCCAGCAGCCAACCGAATTGGGACACCATATATTTT.

The J gene is TRBJ1-1, the V gene TRBV20-1; maybe TRBD1 (5 bases). CDR3 size: 13 residues. From germline, CDR1 is DFQATT and CDR2 SNEGSKA (reference sequence). V lost 5 bases to trimming and J lost 1 base, with 11 bases between them. CDR3 sequence reads: CSAHRQPNTEAFF. CDR3 nucleotides: TGCAGTGCTCATCGACAGCCGAACACTGAAGCTTTCTTT.

The chain recombines TRBV7-2 with TRBJ2-1, with TRBD2 as a possible D gene (5 bases). The V and J ends lost 0 bases and 10 bases respectively, with 10 bases between them. The germline gives CDR1 SGHTA, CDR2 FQGNSA. The CDR3 loop spans 13 amino acids. As DNA, the CDR3 is TGTGCCAGCAGCTTAGCAGTACAGCGGGAGCAGTTCTTC. Residues: CASSLAVQREQFF. The full variable domain, in which reference TRBV7-2 and TRBJ2-1 provide the parts outside the CDR3, is GAGVSQSPSNKVTEKGKDVELRCDPISGHTALYWYRQSLGQGLEFLIYFQGNSAPDKSGLPSDRFSAERTGGSVSTLTIQRTQQEDSAVYLCASSLAVQREQFFGPGTRLTVL.

This clonotype was counted only a few times. V is TRBV7-9 and J is TRBJ2-5; D gene uncertain. V dropped 3 bases and J dropped 0 bases, with 8 bases sitting between them. From germline, CDR1 is SEHNR and CDR2 FQNEAQ (reference sequence). This CDR3 is 14 amino acids long. The CDR3 sequence: CASSFRLDQETQYF. CDR3 coding DNA: TGTGCCAGCAGCTTTAGGTTAGACCAAGAGACCCAGTACTTC.

This clonotype showed up just a few times. The chain joins TRBV6-1 to TRBJ2-5; 9 bases align to TRBD2. CDR3 length equals 14 residues. Unmatched junction bases numbered 10, after V lost 8 bases and J lost 6 bases. From germline, CDR1 is MNHNS and CDR2 SASEGT. The chain's CDR3 is CASHDRAGGKTQYF. The CDR3 coding sequence is TGTGCCAGCCACGACCGAGCGGGAGGAAAGACCCAGTACTTC.

The chain joins TRBV15 to TRBJ1-3, with 7 bases lining up with TRBD1. The CDR3 has 16 residues. With 5 bases clipped from V and 2 bases from J, the junction kept 9 bases outside the gene matches. Per germline, CDR1 LNHNV and CDR2 YYDKDF (reference sequence). The DNA for the CDR3 is TGTGCCACCAGCGGAGGAACAGGGGTAACTGGAAACACCATATATTTT. Translation gives CATSGGTGVTGNTIYF. The full variable domain, rest sourced from reference TRBV15 and TRBJ1-3, is DAMVIQNPRYQVTQFGKPVTLSCSQTLNHNVMYWYQQKSSQAPKLLFHYYDKDFNNEADTPDNFQSRRPNTSFCFLDIRSPGLGDTAMYLCATSGGTGVTGNTIYFGEGSWLTVV.

This clonotype was counted between two and nine times. The rearrangement joins TRBV7-2 to TRBJ1-2; TRBD1 is a possible D gene (6 bases). Looked up from germline, CDR1 is SGHTA and CDR2 is FQGNSA. The CDR3 has 13 residues. Trimming stripped 4 bases from V and 12 bases from J, with 18 bases between. This chain's CDR3 is CASSSSGGQAHTF. The CDR3 DNA reads as TGTGCCAGCAGCTCGTCTGGGGGCCAGGCCCACACCTTC.

The chain employs TRBV4-1 and TRBJ1-6, with 8 bases fitting TRBD1. V was pared by 7 bases and J by 8 bases, with 7 bases of the junction left unmatched. Germline lookup yields CDR1 MGHRA and CDR2 YSYEKL. The CDR3 is 14 amino acids. The chain's CDR3 is CASTTQTGDSPLHF. The CDR3, as DNA: TGCGCCAGCACCACCCAGACAGGGGATTCACCCCTCCACTTT.

The chain combines TRBV20-1 with TRBJ1-5, with no clear D. Germline assignment: CDR1 DFQATT and CDR2 SNEGSKA (reference sequence). This CDR3 contains 13 residues. V gave up 5 bases and J gave up 4 bases, with 12 bases separating them. The CDR3 sequence is CSARPTGNQPQHF. Here the CDR3 DNA reads TGCAGTGCTCGGCCTACGGGGAATCAGCCCCAGCATTTT.

This clonotype was recorded at least ten times. The J gene is TRBJ2-5, the V gene TRBV7-8; D gene uncertain. The germline V gene encodes CDR1 SGHVS and CDR2 FQNEAQ. This CDR3 comprises 15 residues. Trimming took 0 bases from V and 1 from J, leaving 9 bases between them. Here the CDR3 DNA reads TGTGCCAGCAGCTTAGCGCGTCGGACCCAAGAGACCCAGTACTTC. This codes for CASSLARRTQETQYF.

The J gene is TRBJ1-3, the V gene TRBV27; no definite D call. The CDR3 is 15 amino acids. Trimming stripped 3 bases from V and 0 bases from J, with 9 bases between. Per germline, CDR1 MNHEY and CDR2 SMNVEV (reference sequence). CDR3 sequence: CASSFSGNSGNTIYF. The CDR3 bases are TGTGCCAGCAGTTTCAGTGGTAACTCTGGAAACACCATATATTTT.

The J gene is TRBJ2-3, the V gene TRBV19, with D perhaps TRBD2 (6 bases). The CDR3 runs 13 residues. The V gene's germline CDR1 is LNHDA and CDR2 SQIVND (reference sequence). Trimming cost V 9 bases and J 3 bases, with 13 bases left between them. As DNA, the CDR3 is TGTGCCAGCCGGGAGTTTGATACAGATACGCAGTATTTT. It encodes CASREFDTDTQYF. Variable domain in full (rest from reference TRBV19 and TRBJ2-3): DGGITQSPKYLFRKEGQNVTLSCEQNLNHDAMYWYRQDPGQGLRLIYYSQIVNDFQKGDIAEGYSVSREKKESFPLTVTSAQKNPTAFYLCASREFDTDTQYFGPGTRLTVL.

V is TRBV5-6 and J is TRBJ1-2, with TRBD1 matching 9 bases. Unmatched junction bases numbered 11, after V lost 1 base and J lost 7 bases. This CDR3 is 16 amino acids long. CDR1 is SGHDT, CDR2 YYEEEE, per germline. CDR3 region: CASSLPERQGGVGYTF. The CDR3, as DNA: TGTGCCAGCAGCTTGCCGGAGAGACAGGGGGGAGTTGGCTACACCTTC.

V is TRBV5-4 and J is TRBJ1-2, with no clear D. The CDR3 totals 17 residues. The germline gives CDR1 SGHNT, CDR2 YYREEE (reference sequence). With 6 bases removed from V and 0 bases from J, the gap between germline ends came to 21 bases. CDR3 sequence (DNA): TGTGCCAGCACCGGACGATATAGTCAACTTTCTAACTATGGCTACACCTTC. This gives the protein CASTGRYSQLSNYGYTF.

In its sample, this clonotype was seen a few times. This chain links TRBV27 with TRBJ2-1; unclear D gene. CDR1 and CDR2 from the germline V gene are MNHEY and SMNVEV (reference sequence). Trimming shortened V by 3 bases and J by 8 bases, and 32 bases separated the two germline ends. The CDR3 sequence is 20 residues long. CDR3 residues: CASSFMAAVSGGYVIYEQFF. In nucleotides, the CDR3 is TGTGCCAGCAGTTTTATGGCCGCAGTCTCCGGCGGTTACGTAATTTATGAGCAGTTCTTC.

This clonotype was seen at least ten times. This sequence joins TRBV7-8 and TRBJ2-2; possible D gene TRBD1, 6 bases. Deletions cut 1 base from V and 6 bases from J, with 9 bases between. CDR3 size: 14 residues. Germline loops: CDR1 SGHVS, CDR2 FQNEAQ. The CDR3 sequence is CASSLVRGAGELFF. CDR3 bases: TGTGCCAGCAGCTTAGTCAGGGGTGCCGGGGAGCTGTTTTTT.

This clonotype was recorded at least ten times. In DNA form, the CDR3 reads TGTGCCAGCAGCCTAAGAGGACAGGGAAGCGGGGAGCTGTTTTTT. Protein: CASSLRGQGSGELFF. The gene calls are TRBV11-2 and TRBJ2-2; TRBD1 agrees at 8 bases. With 5 bases clipped from V and 7 bases from J, the junction kept 9 bases outside the gene matches. Germline-derived CDR1 and CDR2 are SGHAT and FQNNGV. The CDR3 totals 15 residues.

The V call is TRBV12-5, the J call TRBJ2-7, with D perhaps assigned TRBD1 or TRBD2 (6 bases each). The CDR3 runs to 13 residues. CDR1 is LGHNT, CDR2 FRNRAP, per germline. The CDR3 sequence is CAAVRGQGYEQYV. The CDR3 nucleotides read TGTGCCGCCGTCCGGGGGCAGGGGTACGAGCAGTACGTC.

This clonotype showed up many times. This rearrangement joins TRBV7-3 to TRBJ1-1; D is undetermined. The CDR3 loop spans 14 amino acids. With 4 bases removed from V and 3 bases from J, the gap between germline ends came to 12 bases. The V gene's germline CDR1 is SGHTA and CDR2 FQGTGA. The CDR3 DNA follows: TGTGCCAGCAGCTCCAGGCCCAGCGACACTGAAGCTTTCTTT. Its protein is CASSSRPSDTEAFF.

The chain links TRBV28 to TRBJ2-7; 9 nucleotides line up with TRBD2. Germline V gene data show CDR1 as MDHEN and CDR2 as SYDVKM. There are 16 residues in the CDR3. V was clipped by 2 bases and J by 0 bases; unmatched bases: 5. As DNA, the CDR3 is TGTGCCAGCAGTTTACCGCTAGCGGGGAGCTCCTACGAGCAGTACTTC. As protein: CASSLPLAGSSYEQYF.

This chain uses TRBV5-1 with TRBJ2-2; D unclear. In germline, CDR1 is SGHRS, CDR2 YFSETQ. This CDR3 contains 13 residues. V lost 0 bases and J lost 7, with 7 bases in between. CDR3 bases: TGCGCCAGCAGCTTGGAGTTGGGCGGGGAGCTGTTTTTT. Protein product: CASSLELGGELFF.

CDR3 sequence reads: CASSSHEGAPYF. CDR3 DNA: TGTGCCAGCAGTTCTCATGAGGGAGCCCCGTACTTC. This rearrangement joins TRBV27 to TRBJ2-5; D might be TRBD2 (5 bases). V was clipped by 4 bases and J by 13 bases, with 16 bases between them. Germline-derived CDR1 and CDR2 are MNHEY and SMNVEV (reference sequence). The CDR3 runs to 12 residues.

This clonotype was seen more than once but under ten times. This chain connects TRBV4-1 to TRBJ2-7, with D hard to call. This CDR3 is 15 amino acids long. V was clipped by 2 bases and J by 1 base, with 12 bases between them. Germline V CDR1 and CDR2: MGHRA, YSYEKL. This CDR3 reads CASSQPTGGSYEQYF. In DNA form, the CDR3 reads TGCGCCAGCAGCCAACCGACCGGTGGGTCCTACGAGCAGTACTTC.

This clonotype occurred a few times. V and J are TRBV7-2 and TRBJ2-7, with D uncertain. Trimming removed 5 bases at V and 1 base at J, with 12 bases between. The CDR3 length is 14 residues. Germline V lookup: CDR1 SGHTA, CDR2 FQGNSA. The CDR3 bases are TGTGCCAGCAGCCCGTTTGGCCGATCCTACGAGCAGTACTTC. This translates into CASSPFGRSYEQYF.

This clonotype was counted only a few times. The rearrangement uses TRBV7-2 and TRBJ2-3; D is uncertain. In germline, CDR1 is SGHTA, CDR2 FQGNSA. Trimming took off 5 bases at V and 0 bases at J, with 15 bases between the two ends. The CDR3 sequence is 16 residues long. The CDR3 is CASSPIARSSTDTQYF. The CDR3 DNA reads as TGTGCCAGCAGCCCCATTGCCAGGAGCAGCACAGATACGCAGTATTTT. The full variable domain, its missing parts supplied by reference TRBV7-2 and TRBJ2-3, is GAGVSQSPSNKVTEKGKDVELRCDPISGHTALYWYRQSLGQGLEFLIYFQGNSAPDKSGLPSDRFSAERTGGSVSTLTIQRTQQEDSAVYLCASSPIARSSTDTQYFGPGTRLTVL.

This clonotype has only a few counts. For the CDR3, the DNA is TGCAGTGCTAGAGATGGTAAGCTTGGCGCTGAAGCTTTCTTT. Encoded protein: CSARDGKLGAEAFF. The V gene is TRBV20-1, the J gene TRBJ1-1; D is uncertain. The V and J ends lost 0 bases and 6 bases respectively, with 14 bases between them. Germline CDR1 DFQATT, CDR2 SNEGSKA (reference sequence). The CDR3 loop spans 14 amino acids.

Within the sample, this clonotype is large. This chain joins TRBV7-2 and TRBJ1-1; the D is unclear. The ends were cut back, 5 bases at V and 0 bases at J, with 10 bases in the middle. In germline, CDR1 is SGHTA, CDR2 FQGNSA. The CDR3 spans 14 residues. Here the CDR3 DNA reads TGTGCCAGCAGCCCTCACCAAATGAACACTGAAGCTTTCTTT. Translation: CASSPHQMNTEAFF.

The gene calls are TRBV6-5 and TRBJ2-7; D gene ambiguous. This CDR3 region has 13 residues. Trimming left V 2 bases short and J 6 bases short, with 11 bases between. CDR1 MNHEY and CDR2 SVGAGI come from the germline V gene. This chain's CDR3 is CASSYGARSEQYF. Written as DNA, the CDR3 is TGTGCCAGCAGTTACGGCGCCCGGAGCGAGCAGTACTTC.

The gene calls are TRBV5-5 and TRBJ2-7; TRBD1 aligns across 7 bases. V lost 4 bases to trimming and J lost 2 bases; unmatched junction nucleotides: 6. Germline CDR1 and CDR2: SGHKS and YYEKEE (reference sequence). The CDR3 contains 14 residues. The CDR3 here is CASSITGTAYEQYF. Written as DNA, the CDR3 is TGTGCCAGCAGCATTACCGGGACAGCCTACGAGCAGTACTTC.

This clonotype showed up just a few times. The rearrangement uses TRBV19 and TRBJ2-1; D tentatively fits TRBD1 or TRBD2 (6 bases each). CDR1 and CDR2 (germline): LNHDA, SQIVND (reference sequence). The V end lost 7 bases, the J end lost 2 bases, and 30 bases lay between the germline ends. The CDR3 is made up of 20 amino acids. The CDR3 loop is CASTPPGGTGGRDPYNEQFF. As DNA, the CDR3 is TGTGCCAGTACCCCACCCGGGGGCACGGGCGGACGAGATCCCTACAATGAGCAGTTCTTC.

J is TRBJ2-1 and V is TRBV20-1; D might be TRBD2 (6 bases). Trimming pared 6 bases from V and 4 bases from J, leaving 16 bases between. The germline gives CDR1 DFQATT, CDR2 SNEGSKA (reference sequence). The CDR3 runs to 14 residues. CDR3 loop: CSAHPGLKYNEQFF. CDR3 nucleotide sequence: TGCAGTGCCCACCCGGGACTGAAATACAATGAGCAGTTCTTC.